This T cell receptor (beta chain) was sequenced in a study of T-cell reconstitution after alpha-beta-depleted transplantation in children. For TCRbeta, the library was prepared with unique molecular identifiers. TCRdb processed the PCR reads anew with MiXCR; each CDR3 protein has one entry. In the table there are about 250,000 distinct CDR3 sequences, about 24% of which are singletons. Germline assignment: CDR1 SEHNR and CDR2 FQNEAQ (reference sequence). Trimming pared 1 base from V and 4 bases from J, leaving 10 bases between. CDR3 length: 14 amino acids. This receptor was taken from a female patient aged 2-15 years who had a stem cell transplant for congenital amegakaryocytic thrombocytopenia, so the T cells may come from the graft donor. The chain links TRBV7-9 to TRBJ2-5; D is possibly TRBD2 (6 bases). The material was PBMCs, mostly from graft donor cells, obtained 360 days after TCRalphabeta/CD19-depleted stem cell transplant. CDR3 amino acids: CASSLVKGGETQYF. The CDR3 nucleotides are TGTGCCAGCAGCTTAGTAAAGGGAGGAGAGACCCAGTACTTC.